A single sample is the source of the 24 T cell receptor beta chains below, sequenced in a study of T cell responses to AZD1222 COVID-19 vaccine. Libraries were prepared by immunoSEQ multiplex PCR; TCRdb keeps only in-frame clonotypes and omits some of them. Here the sample spans around 150,000 clones, about 87% being singletons. The material sequenced was peripheral blood, taken on day 0 of MenACWY control vaccination. The receptors shown here come from an adult in good health.

The J gene is TRBJ1-4, the V gene TRBV10-3, with D unresolved. CDR1 and CDR2 from the germline V gene are ENHRY and SYGVKD. The CDR3 totals 13 residues. V was trimmed by 7 bases and J by 4 bases, leaving 10 bases between them. This CDR3 reads CAITSGNNEKLFF. The CDR3 DNA follows: TGTGCCATCACTTCGGGGAATAATGAAAAACTGTTTTTT.

This chain links TRBV5-1 with TRBJ2-5, with D maybe TRBD1 (6 bases). The CDR3 covers 14 residues. V lost 2 bases to trimming and J lost 2 bases, with 10 bases between them. The V gene's germline CDR1 is SGHRS and CDR2 YFSETQ. The CDR3 region has the DNA TGCGCCAGCAGCTTAGTGGACAGTCAAGAGACCCAGTACTTC. This encodes CASSLVDSQETQYF.

This clone was observed once. This chain joins TRBV6-5 and TRBJ1-1, with TRBD1 as a possible D gene (5 bases). This CDR3 is 16 amino acids long. Trimming cost V 2 bases and J 1 base, with 14 bases left between them. The germline V gene has CDR1 MNHEY and CDR2 SVGAGI. This CDR3 is CASSYPRRQGNTEAFF. CDR3 nucleotides: TGTGCCAGCAGTTACCCGAGGCGGCAGGGGAACACTGAAGCTTTCTTT.

The chain combines TRBV3-1 (or the pseudogene TRBV3-2) with TRBJ2-7; D ambiguous. This CDR3 comprises 13 residues. Per the germline V gene, CDR1 is LGHDT and CDR2 is YNNKEL (reference sequence). V was shortened by 3 bases and J by 4 bases, with 10 bases between the two germline ends. The DNA for the CDR3 is TGTGCCAGCAGCCACGGTGACGTGTACGAGCAGTACTTC. Translating gives CASSHGDVYEQYF.

The chain employs TRBV3-1 (or the pseudogene TRBV3-2) and TRBJ2-5, with TRBD2 as a possible D gene (6 bases). V was trimmed by 4 bases and J by 5 bases, leaving 11 bases between them. CDR1 LGHDT and CDR2 YNNKEL come from the germline V gene (reference sequence). The CDR3 length is 13 residues. CDR3 amino acids: CASSRQGGETQYF. In DNA form, the CDR3 reads TGTGCCAGCAGCCGACAAGGAGGGGAGACCCAGTACTTC.

The gene calls are TRBV19 and TRBJ2-2, with D perhaps matching TRBD2 (5 bases). CDR3 length: 17 amino acids. Germline V gives CDR1 LNHDA, CDR2 SQIVND (reference sequence). Trimming removed 3 bases from V and 5 bases from J, with 19 bases in between. The CDR3 reads CASSISPGGRSTGELFF. The CDR3 nucleotides read TGTGCCAGTAGTATCTCTCCAGGAGGCAGATCGACCGGGGAGCTGTTTTTT.

J is TRBJ1-2 and V is TRBV6-5, with 10 bases that match TRBD1. The germline gives CDR1 MNHEY, CDR2 SVGAGI. Trimming removed 5 bases from V and 1 base from J; junction bases left unmatched: 4. The CDR3 extends over 15 amino acids. The CDR3 is CASSLGTGDNYGYTF. In nucleotides, the CDR3 is TGTGCCAGCAGTCTAGGGACAGGGGATAACTATGGCTACACCTTC.

This chain connects TRBV5-1 to TRBJ2-7; 7 bases align to TRBD1. The CDR3 has 14 residues. CDR1 is SGHRS and CDR2 is YFSETQ in the germline V gene. J was trimmed by 1 base and V by 4 bases; bases with no gene match: 5. The CDR3 nucleotides are TGCGCCAGCAGCGGAATGACAGGGTCCTACGAGCAGTACTTC. This encodes CASSGMTGSYEQYF.

V usage is TRBV21-1 and J usage is TRBJ2-3; TRBD1, the table's D call, was not compared with the DNA. TRBV21-1 is noted as a pseudogene. This CDR3 spans 15 amino acids. CDR3 nucleotide sequence: TGTGCCAGCAGCAACAGTGGGGGCTTCACAGATACGCAGTATTTT. This encodes CASSNSGGFTDTQYF.

The chain links TRBV6-2 or TRBV6-3 to TRBJ2-7; tentative D call: TRBD1 (6 bases). Germline CDR1 and CDR2: MNHEY and SVGEGT. V shed 5 bases and J shed 6 bases, with 11 bases lying between them. This CDR3 spans 12 amino acids. Written as DNA, the CDR3 is TGTGCCAGCAGTCCAGGACAGATCGAGCAGTACTTC. Amino acid sequence: CASSPGQIEQYF.

The chain has TRBV5-1 and TRBJ1-2; D is undetermined. The CDR3 covers 14 residues. V was clipped by 3 bases and J by 6 bases, with 15 bases between them. Germline CDR1 is SGHRS and CDR2 is YFSETQ. The CDR3 sequence is CASSSSGSYDGYTF. CDR3 nucleotides: TGCGCCAGCAGCTCTTCCGGGAGCTACGATGGCTACACCTTC.

The chain combines TRBV19 with TRBJ2-1; TRBD2 aligns across 10 bases. CDR3 length: 14 residues. With 9 bases clipped from V and 8 bases from J, the junction kept 10 bases outside the gene matches. Germline CDR1 reads LNHDA; CDR2 reads SQIVND (reference sequence). The CDR3 coding sequence is TGTGCCAGCGAAAGCGGGAGGGCCGGGGATGAGCAGTTCTTC. It yields the protein CASESGRAGDEQFF.

The rearrangement joins TRBV7-2 to TRBJ1-2; a possible D gene is TRBD1 (6 bases). Germline lookup yields CDR1 SGHTA and CDR2 FQGNSA. Trimming took 5 bases from V and 7 from J, leaving 23 bases between them. The CDR3 extends over 16 amino acids. Here the CDR3 DNA reads TGTGCCAGCAGCCCATGGGGGACAAAAGAAAGGGGTGGCTACACCTTC. Translating gives CASSPWGTKERGGYTF.

This sequence joins TRBV19 and TRBJ1-3; D is perhaps TRBD1 (5 bases). The CDR3 covers 14 residues. V dropped 9 bases and J dropped 0 bases, with 12 bases sitting between them. Germline values: CDR1 LNHDA, CDR2 SQIVND (reference sequence). CDR3 sequence reads: CASTPGTSGNTIYF. The CDR3 DNA reads as TGTGCCAGCACTCCCGGGACCTCTGGAAACACCATATATTTT.

The CDR3 bases are TGTGCCAGCAGTTCTTGGACTAGCGGGAGTGGGGACGAGCAGTACTTC. It yields the protein CASSSWTSGSGDEQYF. The genes are TRBV28 and TRBJ2-7, with 13 positions matching TRBD2. This CDR3 spans 16 amino acids. Unmatched junction bases numbered 8, after V lost 4 bases and J lost 5 bases. Germline CDR1 MDHEN, CDR2 SYDVKM.

The chain is built from TRBV19 and TRBJ1-1, with D possibly matching TRBD1 (6 bases). The CDR3 runs to 17 residues. V lost 7 bases and J 5 bases, leaving 26 bases between the germline ends. Germline CDR1 is LNHDA and CDR2 is SQIVND (reference sequence). The CDR3 nucleotides read TGTGCCAGTACCCCCACAATCGCCCAGGGGCCGGATACTGAAGCTTTCTTT. Translating it yields CASTPTIAQGPDTEAFF.

V is TRBV7-9 and J is TRBJ2-5; TRBD2 agrees at 8 bases. The CDR3 covers 16 residues. J was trimmed by 2 bases and V by 1 base; bases with no gene match: 6. The germline CDR1 and CDR2 sequences are SEHNR and FQNEAQ (reference sequence). CDR3 in amino acids: CASSLGLAGGQETQYF. The CDR3 coding sequence is TGTGCCAGCAGCTTAGGGCTGGCGGGGGGACAAGAGACCCAGTACTTC.

This chain connects TRBV19 to TRBJ2-7; D might be TRBD2 (5 bases). Germline V gene data show CDR1 as LNHDA and CDR2 as SQIVND (reference sequence). The CDR3 extends over 14 amino acids. Trimming took 3 bases from V and 7 from J, leaving 16 bases between them. The CDR3 nucleotides read TGTGCCAGTAGTATCGGGGTGGATAAGGGAGAGCAGTACTTC. It translates to CASSIGVDKGEQYF.

For the CDR3, the DNA is TGTGCCATCAGGGACTCCGGGACAGACCATTCACCCCTCCACTTT. As protein: CAIRDSGTDHSPLHF. J is TRBJ1-6 and V is TRBV10-3, with TRBD1 matching 7 bases. V dropped 6 bases and J dropped 8; count of bases not matched to a gene: 10. Germline CDR1 ENHRY, CDR2 SYGVKD. The CDR3 has 15 residues.

The chain recombines TRBV5-1 with TRBJ2-7; 7 bases are shared with TRBD1. The CDR3 has 15 residues. Germline assignment: CDR1 SGHRS and CDR2 YFSETQ. Trimming cost V 0 bases and J 6 bases; bases outside gene matches: 9. This CDR3 is CASSLAVRGPGEQYF. As DNA, the CDR3 is TGCGCCAGCAGCTTGGCCGTAAGGGGGCCCGGCGAGCAGTACTTC. The complete variable domain, with remaining parts taken from reference TRBV5-1 and TRBJ2-7, reads KAGVTQTPRYLIKTRGQQVTLSCSPISGHRSVSWYQQTPGQGLQFLFEYFSETQRNKGNFPGRFSGRQFSNSRSEMNVSTLELGDSALYLCASSLAVRGPGEQYFGPGTRLTVT.

The rearrangement joins TRBV2 to TRBJ1-4; D uncertain. Germline V gene lookup returns CDR1 SNHLY and CDR2 FYNNEI. The V and J ends lost 6 bases and 4 bases respectively, with 12 bases between them. The CDR3 extends over 14 amino acids. The CDR3 DNA reads as TGTGCCAGCAGCGAGGGAGGGTTTAATGAAAAACTGTTTTTT. Translation gives CASSEGGFNEKLFF.

The chain has TRBV29-1 and TRBJ2-2, with D unresolved. CDR1 and CDR2 (germline): SQVTM, ANQGSEA. The length of the CDR3 is 14 residues. Trimming took 5 bases from V and 1 from J, leaving 11 bases between them. Here the CDR3 DNA reads TGCAGCGTTAAGGAGCGTATGAACACCGGGGAGCTGTTTTTT. This gives the protein CSVKERMNTGELFF.

V and J are TRBV27 and TRBJ2-7, with 9 nucleotides matching TRBD1. The CDR3 runs to 12 residues. The ends lost 6 bases at V and 6 bases at J; junction bases unmatched: 3. Germline V gene lookup returns CDR1 MNHEY and CDR2 SMNVEV (reference sequence). The CDR3 reads CASRQGAGEQYF. The CDR3 DNA reads as TGTGCCAGCAGACAGGGGGCGGGCGAGCAGTACTTC.

The chain joins TRBV5-1 to TRBJ2-7, with 9 bases matching TRBD1. In germline, CDR1 is SGHRS, CDR2 YFSETQ. CDR3 length: 15 amino acids. With V trimmed by 3 bases and J by 2 bases, 6 bases remained unmatched. CDR3 residues: CASSSLGTGTYEQYF. The DNA of the CDR3 is TGCGCCAGCAGCTCCCTCGGGACAGGGACCTACGAGCAGTACTTC.